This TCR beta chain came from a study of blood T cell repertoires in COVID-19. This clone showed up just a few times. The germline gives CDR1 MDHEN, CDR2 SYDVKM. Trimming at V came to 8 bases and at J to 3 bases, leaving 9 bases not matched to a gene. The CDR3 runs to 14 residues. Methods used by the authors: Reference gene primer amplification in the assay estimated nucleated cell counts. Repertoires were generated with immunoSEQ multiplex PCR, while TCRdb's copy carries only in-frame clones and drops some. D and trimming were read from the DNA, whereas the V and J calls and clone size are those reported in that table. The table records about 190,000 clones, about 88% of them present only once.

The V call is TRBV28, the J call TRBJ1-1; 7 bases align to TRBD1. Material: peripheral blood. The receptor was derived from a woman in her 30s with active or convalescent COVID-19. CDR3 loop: CASLNYRGYTEAFF. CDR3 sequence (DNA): TGTGCCAGCTTAAACTACAGGGGTTACACTGAAGCTTTCTTT.